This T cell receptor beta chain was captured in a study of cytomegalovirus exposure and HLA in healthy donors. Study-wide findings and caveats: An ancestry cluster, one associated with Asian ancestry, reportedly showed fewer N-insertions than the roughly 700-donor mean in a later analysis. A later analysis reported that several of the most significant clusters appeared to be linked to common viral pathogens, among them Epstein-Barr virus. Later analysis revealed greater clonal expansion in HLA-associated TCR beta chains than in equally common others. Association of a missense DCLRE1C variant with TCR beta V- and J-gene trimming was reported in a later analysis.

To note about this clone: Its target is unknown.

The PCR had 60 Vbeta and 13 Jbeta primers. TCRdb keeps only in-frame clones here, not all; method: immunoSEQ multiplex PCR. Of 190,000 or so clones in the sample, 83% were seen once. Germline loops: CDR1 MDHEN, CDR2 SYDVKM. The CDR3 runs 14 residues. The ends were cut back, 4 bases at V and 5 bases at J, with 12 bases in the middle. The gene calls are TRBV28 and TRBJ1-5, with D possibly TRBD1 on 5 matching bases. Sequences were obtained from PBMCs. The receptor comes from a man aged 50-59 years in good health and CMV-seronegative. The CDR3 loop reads CASSSQGLYQPQHF. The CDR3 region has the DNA TGTGCCAGCAGTTCGCAGGGTTTGTATCAGCCCCAGCATTTT.